Shown below are 3 T cell receptor beta chains from a single sample sequenced in a study of regulatory T cells in long-lasting Graves disease. HTBI primers from iRepertoire and Arm-PCR of CDR3 regions yielded the TCR beta libraries. TCRdb itself ran the multiplex PCR reads through MiXCR, one entry per CDR3 protein. This table holds about 660,000 distinct CDR3 sequences, about 30% found once. Specified time point: persistent/refractory GD, antithyroid drugs over 5 years with positive TRAb. The TCR library used RNA extracted from PBMCs. This material consisted of peripheral blood mononuclear cells (PBMCs), taken when the disease was refractory, from a patient treated with antithyroid drugs. The receptors were gathered from a female donor with Graves disease.

The J gene is TRBJ2-7, the V gene TRBV6-1, with 10 bases matching TRBD1. This CDR3 is built from 15 residues. Germline-derived CDR1 and CDR2 are MNHNS and SASEGT. V lost 5 bases and J lost 5; bases outside the gene matches: 9. CDR3 residues: CASSTSGDRGHEQYF. CDR3 bases: TGTGCCAGCAGTACCTCGGGGGACAGGGGCCACGAGCAGTACTTC.

This clonotype came up a few times. The chain uses TRBV10-1 and TRBJ2-5, with D tentatively TRBD2 (5 bases). This CDR3 region has 12 residues. The V end lost 6 bases, the J end lost 5 bases, and 10 bases lay between the germline ends. Germline V lookup: CDR1 WNHNN, CDR2 SYGVQD (reference sequence). This CDR3 is CASRVGMETQYF. DNA for the CDR3: TGCGCCAGCAGAGTCGGGATGGAGACCCAGTACTTC.

This chain connects TRBV27 to TRBJ1-4; D is undetermined. This CDR3 contains 15 residues. Trimming removed 1 base from V and 5 bases from J, with 11 bases in between. The germline gives CDR1 MNHEY, CDR2 SMNVEV (reference sequence). CDR3 bases: TGTGCCAGCAGTTTATTTTCCCTGGGGAATGAAAAACTGTTTTTT. Its translation: CASSLFSLGNEKLFF. Full variable domain (rest looked up from reference TRBV27 and TRBJ1-4): EAQVTQNPRYLITVTGKKLTVTCSQNMNHEYMSWYRQDPGLGLRQIYYSMNVEVTDKGDVPEGYKVSRKEKRNFPLILESPSPNQTSLYFCASSLFSLGNEKLFFGSGTQLSVL.